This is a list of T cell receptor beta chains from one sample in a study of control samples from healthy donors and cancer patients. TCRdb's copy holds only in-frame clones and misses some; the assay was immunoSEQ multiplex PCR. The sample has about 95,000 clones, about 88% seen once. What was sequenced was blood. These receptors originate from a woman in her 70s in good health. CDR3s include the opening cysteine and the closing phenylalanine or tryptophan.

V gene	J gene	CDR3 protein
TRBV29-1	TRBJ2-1	CSVLGLAGGQNEQFF
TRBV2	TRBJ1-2	CASKTGVLSSYTF
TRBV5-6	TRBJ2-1	CASSPASGGALEQFF
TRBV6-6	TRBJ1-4	CASSYQSTNEKLFF
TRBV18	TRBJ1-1	CASSPLPWTTMNTEAFF
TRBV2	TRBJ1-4	CASSEETGPNEKLFF
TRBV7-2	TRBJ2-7	CASSLNGAASYEQYF
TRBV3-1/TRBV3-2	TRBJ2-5	CASSQEGAGGRETQYF
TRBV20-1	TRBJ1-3	CSASTGYGNTIYF
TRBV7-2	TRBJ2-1	CASSLLASLFF
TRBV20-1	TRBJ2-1	CSASPGQGNMDEQFF
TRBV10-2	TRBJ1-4	CASSEQGATNEKLFF
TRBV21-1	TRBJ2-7	CASSRSRYSYEQYF
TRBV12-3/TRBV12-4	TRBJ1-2	CASSLQGAKGYTF
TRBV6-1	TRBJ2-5	CASSEAPAVRETQYF
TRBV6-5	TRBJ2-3	CASSQRSTDTQYF
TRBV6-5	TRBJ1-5	CASLSRDYSNQPQHF
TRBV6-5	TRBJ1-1	CASIMGAGRTEAFF
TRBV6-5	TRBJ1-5	CASTTGIRPQHF
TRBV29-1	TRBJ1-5	CSVASGANQPQHF
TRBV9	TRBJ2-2	CASSYSGSSGELFF
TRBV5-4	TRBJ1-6	CASSPRTGGSNSPLHF
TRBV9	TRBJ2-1	CASSATSSYNEQFF
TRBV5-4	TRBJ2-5	CASSPAGSQETQYF
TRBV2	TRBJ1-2	CASSEARGVEGYTF
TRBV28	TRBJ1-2	CASYNYGYTF
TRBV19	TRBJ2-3	CASATDASGQGDTQYF
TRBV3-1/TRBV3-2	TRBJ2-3	CASSLASGSSTDTQYF
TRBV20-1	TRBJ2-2	CSASRGAANTGELFF
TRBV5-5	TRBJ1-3	CASSLVGSGNTIYF
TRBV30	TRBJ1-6	CAWSVDRFSPLHF
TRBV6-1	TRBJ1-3	CASSEGSLITGNTIYF
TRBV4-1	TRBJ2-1	CASSQASGGPYNEQFF
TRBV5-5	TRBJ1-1	CASSLVPLNTEAFF
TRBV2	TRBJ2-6	CASTLLAGGAGANVLTF
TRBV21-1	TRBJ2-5	CASSKGGQPQETQYF
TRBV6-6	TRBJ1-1	CASGQQLNTEAFF
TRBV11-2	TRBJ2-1	CASSFSTAEQFF
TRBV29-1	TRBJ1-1	CSVTGGNRDTEAFF
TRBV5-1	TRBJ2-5	CASSSGRLTGETQYF
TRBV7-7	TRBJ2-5	CASSLAAGETQYF
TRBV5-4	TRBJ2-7	CASSLGGTGYLGEQYF
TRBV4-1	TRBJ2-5	CASTLDHSSKRETQYF